The 22 T cell receptor beta chains below come from one sample, sequenced in a study of identical twins. TCRdb recomputed calls from the 5' RACE reads with MiXCR, one row per CDR3 protein. Of about 690,000 distinct CDR3 sequences listed, around 6.1% are singletons. The sample comprised naive T cells sorted from blood. The receptors originated from a man between 18 and 29 years old in good health.

This clonotype was counted ten times or more. J is TRBJ2-7 and V is TRBV21-1. TRBV21-1 is given as a pseudogene. The CDR3 is made up of 15 amino acids. The CDR3 coding sequence is TGTGCCAGCAGCAAGGCAGGCATTGTCTCCTACGAGCAGTACGTC. Its protein product is CASSKAGIVSYEQYV.

The chain carries TRBV18 and TRBJ1-5; 9 bases are shared with TRBD1. Per the germline V gene, CDR1 is KGHSH and CDR2 is LQKENI. The CDR3 spans 15 residues. V lost 6 bases to trimming and J lost 3 bases; unmatched junction nucleotides: 6. The CDR3 region is CASSLDRGFNQPQHF. The DNA for the CDR3 is TGTGCCAGCTCGCTGGACAGGGGCTTCAATCAGCCCCAGCATTTT.

In its sample, this clonotype was seen many times. The rearrangement joins TRBV20-1 to TRBJ1-1; D may be TRBD1 (5 bases). Germline assignment: CDR1 DFQATT and CDR2 SNEGSKA (reference sequence). The length of the CDR3 is 13 residues. V was pared by 1 base and J by 1 base, with 7 bases between. CDR3: CSARGGQNTEAFF. The CDR3 nucleotides read TGCAGTGCTAGAGGTGGACAGAACACTGAAGCTTTCTTT.

The DNA of the CDR3 is TGCGCCAGCAGAGATGACCATCCCACAGATACGCAGTATTTT. Its protein product is CASRDDHPTDTQYF. This chain uses TRBV5-1 with TRBJ2-3, with unresolved D. CDR1 is SGHRS, CDR2 YFSETQ, per germline. V lost 5 bases to trimming and J lost 2 bases, with 12 bases between them. The CDR3 contains 14 residues.

This chain connects TRBV4-2 to TRBJ2-6, with D possibly being TRBD1 (5 bases). CDR3 length: 16 residues. V lost 0 bases and J 2 bases, leaving 8 bases between the germline ends. Germline CDR1 and CDR2: LGHNA and YNFKEQ. This chain's CDR3 is CASSQDEGAGANVLTF. For the CDR3, the DNA is TGTGCCAGCAGCCAAGATGAAGGGGCTGGGGCCAACGTCCTGACTTTC.

This clonotype was counted many times. The J gene is TRBJ1-1, the V gene TRBV5-1; D may be TRBD1 (5 bases). V was clipped by 4 bases and J by 4 bases, with 20 bases between them. The CDR3 covers 16 residues. Germline CDR1 is SGHRS and CDR2 is YFSETQ. The CDR3 region has the DNA TGCGCCAGCAGCCCGATAATTAAAGAAGGGGTCACTGAAGCTTTCTTT. Protein: CASSPIIKEGVTEAFF.

This clonotype was seen only a few times. The J gene is TRBJ1-5, the V gene TRBV12-3 or TRBV12-4, with 7 bases that match TRBD1. V lost 3 bases and J lost 6; bases outside the gene matches: 2. The length of the CDR3 is 13 residues. The CDR3 DNA sequence: TGTGCCAGCAGTTTCGACAGGGCTCAGCCCCAGCATTTT. It yields the protein CASSFDRAQPQHF.

The table lists this clonotype with many counts. V is TRBV6-2 or TRBV6-3 and J is TRBJ1-5; D may be TRBD1 (5 bases). CDR3 size: 14 residues. V shed 4 bases and J shed 6 bases, with 13 bases lying between them. Germline CDR1 is MNHEY and CDR2 is SVGEGT. CDR3 amino acids: CASSSVGGSQPQHF. The CDR3 DNA sequence: TGTGCCAGCAGTTCGGTCGGGGGTAGTCAGCCCCAGCATTTT.

This clonotype has a handful of counts. The chain combines TRBV12-5 with TRBJ2-1; no definite D call. Trimming shortened V by 0 bases and J by 0 bases, and 12 bases separated the two germline ends. The CDR3 is made up of 17 amino acids. CDR1 LGHNT and CDR2 FRNRAP come from the germline V gene. In nucleotides, the CDR3 is TGTGCTAGTGGTTTGGTACGAGGAATCTACTCCTACAATGAGCAGTTCTTC. This encodes CASGLVRGIYSYNEQFF.

There are a few counts of this clonotype. The chain recombines TRBV2 with TRBJ2-7; D uncertain. CDR3 length: 11 residues. V lost 4 bases to trimming and J lost 4 bases, with 5 bases between them. Germline values: CDR1 SNHLY, CDR2 FYNNEI. The CDR3 here is CASSVRYEQYF. The CDR3 DNA follows: TGTGCCAGCAGTGTTCGGTACGAGCAGTACTTC. Based on the CDR3 plus reference TRBV2 and TRBJ2-7, the full variable domain is EPEVTQTPSHQVTQMGQEVILRCVPISNHLYFYWYRQILGQKVEFLVSFYNNEISEKSEIFDDQFSVERPDGSNFTLKIRSTKLEDSAMYFCASSVRYEQYFGPGTRLTVT.

The rearrangement links TRBV12-3 or TRBV12-4 to TRBJ2-5; no firm D call. The CDR3 length is 14 residues. The V end lost 3 bases, the J end lost 4 bases, and 12 bases lay between the germline ends. The CDR3 spells CASSFPGRPETQYF. DNA for the CDR3: TGTGCCAGCAGTTTCCCCGGGCGCCCAGAGACCCAGTACTTC.

The table lists this clonotype with many counts. The chain employs TRBV4-3 and TRBJ1-5, with D possibly TRBD1 on 5 matching bases. This CDR3 is 16 amino acids long. CDR1 is LGHNA, CDR2 YSLEER, per germline. V lost 0 bases and J 4 bases, leaving 13 bases between the germline ends. The DNA of the CDR3 is TGCGCCAGCAGCCAAGACGCGGGTGGGGGAAATCAGCCCCAGCATTTT. Translating gives CASSQDAGGGNQPQHF.

This clonotype came up many times. The gene calls are TRBV12-3 or TRBV12-4 and TRBJ2-7; D is possibly TRBD1 (5 bases). V was clipped by 3 bases and J by 6 bases, with 9 bases between them. The CDR3 runs 12 residues. Here the CDR3 reads CASSFDSFEQYF. The CDR3 nucleotides are TGTGCCAGCAGTTTTGACAGTTTCGAGCAGTACTTC.

Many counts were recorded for this clonotype. The chain employs TRBV5-1 and TRBJ1-1; no reliable D call. V was cut by 5 bases and J by 5 bases, with 19 bases left in between. The CDR3 has 15 amino acids. Germline values: CDR1 SGHRS, CDR2 YFSETQ. CDR3 nucleotides: TGCGCCAGCAGGTCCATGGGCGGAGTGGGGACTGAAGCTTTCTTT. Protein: CASRSMGGVGTEAFF.

This clonotype was counted ten times or more. The V gene is TRBV20-1, the J gene TRBJ2-5; D assignment may be TRBD1 or TRBD2 (7 bases each). The germline CDR1 and CDR2 sequences are DFQATT and SNEGSKA (reference sequence). The CDR3 runs 13 residues. Trimming cost V 7 bases and J 2 bases, with 14 bases left between them. CDR3 residues: CSGSGGGQETQYF. DNA for the CDR3: TGCAGTGGGTCAGGGGGGGGACAAGAGACCCAGTACTTC.

J is TRBJ2-3 and V is TRBV6-5, with 8 bases lining up with TRBD2. CDR1 and CDR2 (germline): MNHEY, SVGAGI. The CDR3 has 19 amino acids. The V and J ends lost 4 bases and 1 base, in that order; junction bases with no gene match: 16. The DNA for the CDR3 is TGTGCCAGCAGTTTCCGACCGGGACTAGGTGGTCGGGGCACAGATACGCAGTATTTT. Translated: CASSFRPGLGGRGTDTQYF.

The J gene is TRBJ2-2, the V gene TRBV7-8; D is undetermined. V was cut by 0 bases and J by 6 bases, with 8 bases left in between. Germline V gives CDR1 SGHVS, CDR2 FQNEAQ. The CDR3 has 14 residues. The CDR3 loop reads CASSLAPDSGELFF. The CDR3 nucleotides read TGTGCCAGCAGCTTAGCGCCGGATTCCGGGGAGCTGTTTTTT.

This clonotype was seen a handful of times. This rearrangement joins TRBV7-9 to TRBJ1-5; D remains ambiguous. The CDR3 has 16 amino acids. Trimming stripped 9 bases from V and 0 bases from J, with 18 bases between. Germline V lookup: CDR1 SEHNR, CDR2 FQNEAQ (reference sequence). The CDR3 DNA is TGTGCCAGTACGAATTCGGCCGGGCATAGCAATCAGCCCCAGCATTTT. Its translation: CASTNSAGHSNQPQHF.

This clonotype was seen a handful of times. This rearrangement joins TRBV7-3 to TRBJ2-5; D perhaps matches TRBD2 (7 bases). Germline V gene sequence: CDR1 SGHTA, CDR2 FQGTGA. V lost 0 bases and J 4 bases, leaving 24 bases between the germline ends. The CDR3 totals 19 residues. CDR3 sequence: CASSLTGGLADLEGETQYF. CDR3 sequence (DNA): TGTGCCAGCAGCTTAACGGGGGGGCTAGCGGACCTAGAAGGAGAGACCCAGTACTTC. Looking up the rest from reference TRBV7-3 and TRBJ2-5 gives the full variable domain: GAGVSQTPSNKVTEKGKYVELRCDPISGHTALYWYRQSLGQGPEFLIYFQGTGAADDSGLPNDRFFAVRPEGSVSTLKIQRTERGDSAVYLCASSLTGGLADLEGETQYFGPGTRLLVL.

This clonotype was seen many times. The chain has TRBV29-1 and TRBJ2-3; the match to TRBD2 covers 8 bases. This CDR3 region has 17 residues. Germline trimming cut 3 bases from V and 0 bases from J; bases unmatched to any gene: 11. Germline V gene lookup returns CDR1 SQVTM and CDR2 ANQGSEA. CDR3 sequence (DNA): TGCAGCGTTGAGGATCGCCTCCGGGAGGGCAGCACAGATACGCAGTATTTT. Amino acid sequence: CSVEDRLREGSTDTQYF.

This chain links TRBV5-1 with TRBJ2-1, with 12 bases identical to TRBD2. Germline trimming cut 3 bases from V and 8 bases from J; bases unmatched to any gene: 15. Germline assignment: CDR1 SGHRS and CDR2 YFSETQ. The CDR3 sequence is 18 residues long. CDR3 sequence: CASSSPPSSGRAIHEQFF. The CDR3, as DNA: TGCGCCAGCAGCTCGCCCCCTTCTAGCGGGAGGGCCATCCATGAGCAGTTCTTC.

This clonotype came up a few times. The CDR3 spells CASSQMTGGGGGYTF. The CDR3, as DNA: TGTGCCAGCAGTCAAATGACAGGGGGAGGAGGAGGCTACACCTTC. The V and J genes are TRBV7-2 and TRBJ1-2; 9 bases are a match to TRBD1. V gave up 6 bases and J gave up 8 bases; unmatched junction bases: 13. Germline CDR1 reads SGHTA; CDR2 reads FQGNSA. This CDR3 comprises 15 residues.